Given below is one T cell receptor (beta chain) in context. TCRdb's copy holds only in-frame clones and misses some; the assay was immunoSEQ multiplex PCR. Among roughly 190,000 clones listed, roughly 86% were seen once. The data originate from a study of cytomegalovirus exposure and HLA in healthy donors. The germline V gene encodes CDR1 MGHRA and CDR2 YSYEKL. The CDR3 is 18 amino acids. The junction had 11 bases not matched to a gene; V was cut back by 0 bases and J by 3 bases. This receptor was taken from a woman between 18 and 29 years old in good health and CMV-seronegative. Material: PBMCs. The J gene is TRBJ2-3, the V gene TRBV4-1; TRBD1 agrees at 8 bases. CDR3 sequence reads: CASSQDYSQGAHTDTQYF. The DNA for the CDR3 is TGCGCCAGCAGCCAAGATTATAGCCAGGGGGCACATACAGATACGCAGTATTTT.